This entry lists 4 T cell receptor beta chains sequenced from one sample in a study of blood T cell repertoires in COVID-19. Data came from immunoSEQ multiplex PCR; TCRdb stores just in-frame clones and leaves some out. The repertoire has roughly 250,000 clones, roughly 84% of them found once; the top ten carry 8% to 9.5%. The sequencing input was peripheral blood. The source of these receptors is a human donor in a cohort sampled during active COVID-19.

This clone was detected only once. This chain joins TRBV7-2 and TRBJ1-2, with D perhaps matching TRBD1 (5 bases). Germline V gene sequence: CDR1 SGHTA, CDR2 FQGNSA. The CDR3 contains 14 residues. CDR3 nucleotide sequence: TGTGCGAACCCAGCTTCGACGGGGGAACAGGGCTACACCTTC. This codes for CANPASTGEQGYTF.

This clone is a singleton in its sample. This chain joins TRBV19 and TRBJ2-4; perhaps TRBD1 as D (5 bases). The V end lost 4 bases, the J end lost 4 bases, and 11 bases lay between the germline ends. The CDR3 runs to 14 residues. Germline V lookup: CDR1 LNHDA, CDR2 SQIVND (reference sequence). The CDR3 DNA reads TGTGCCAGTAGTACGGACATCCTGAAAAACATTCAGTACTTC. Protein sequence: CASSTDILKNIQYF.

V gene TRBV6-2 or TRBV6-3 combines with J gene TRBJ2-1, with 10 positions matching TRBD2. CDR1 and CDR2 (germline): MNHEY, SVGEGT. CDR3 size: 15 residues. With 2 bases clipped from V and 9 bases from J, the junction kept 7 bases outside the gene matches. CDR3 protein: CASSYVAGGLGEQFF. CDR3 nucleotide sequence: TGTGCCAGCAGTTACGTAGCGGGAGGTTTGGGTGAGCAGTTCTTC.

This chain joins TRBV5-4 and TRBJ2-7; 8 nucleotides align to TRBD2. The V and J ends lost 6 bases and 0 bases, in that order; junction bases with no gene match: 5. The CDR3 extends over 14 amino acids. Looked up from germline, CDR1 is SGHNT and CDR2 is YYREEE (reference sequence). CDR3 region: CASTQSGSSYEQYF. As DNA, the CDR3 is TGTGCCAGCACCCAAAGCGGGAGCTCCTACGAGCAGTACTTC.